Below are 29 T cell receptor beta chains sequenced from a single sample in a study of CD8 T cells in ankylosing spondylitis. TCRdb re-called the 5' RACE reads with MiXCR, one entry per CDR3 protein. The table shows some 42,000 distinct CDR3 sequences, with roughly 2.5% occurring only once. Sequenced sample: blood, either unsorted or a sorted T cell fraction (not recorded which). The receptors shown here come from a male donor with ankylosing spondylitis or in good health (not recorded which).

This clonotype was seen many times. The chain couples TRBV9 to TRBJ2-7; 13 bases are a match to TRBD2. CDR1 is SGDLS and CDR2 is YYNGEE in the germline V gene. The CDR3 sequence is 14 residues long. The V segment lost 5 bases and the J segment 6 bases; nucleotides outside the gene matches: 5. The CDR3 sequence is CASRQRLAGGEQYF. The CDR3 DNA follows: TGTGCCAGCAGACAGAGACTAGCGGGAGGCGAGCAGTACTTC.

This clonotype was detected a few times. The J gene is TRBJ2-1, the V gene TRBV9, with 7 bases that match TRBD2. With 0 bases clipped from V and 6 bases from J, the junction kept 6 bases outside the gene matches. CDR3 length: 15 amino acids. The germline gives CDR1 SGDLS, CDR2 YYNGEE. CDR3 sequence: CASSVGVREFNEQFF. CDR3 DNA: TGTGCCAGCAGCGTAGGAGTGCGGGAGTTCAATGAGCAGTTCTTC.

This clonotype was seen at least ten times. The rearrangement links TRBV9 to TRBJ2-3; D gene uncertain. The CDR3 consists of 14 residues. The V end lost 3 bases, the J end lost 2 bases, and 10 bases lay between the germline ends. Germline V CDR1 and CDR2: SGDLS, YYNGEE. CDR3 nucleotide sequence: TGTGCCAGCAGCGCCGAGGTAGTCACAGATACGCAGTATTTT. It translates to CASSAEVVTDTQYF.

By sample share, this clonotype is medium-sized (0.01 to 0.1%). The chain couples TRBV9 to TRBJ2-3; 9 bases agree with TRBD2. Losses at the gene ends were 4 bases for V and 1 base for J; bases not matched to a gene: 7. Germline V gene lookup returns CDR1 SGDLS and CDR2 YYNGEE. There are 16 residues in the CDR3. The CDR3 sequence is CASSPVAGAGTDTQYF. Here the CDR3 DNA reads TGTGCCAGCAGCCCAGTAGCGGGAGCCGGCACAGATACGCAGTATTTT. Variable domain in full (rest from reference TRBV9 and TRBJ2-3): DSGVTQTPKHLITATGQRVTLRCSPRSGDLSVYWYQQSLDQGLQFLIQYYNGEERAKGNILERFSAQQFPDLHSELNLSSLELGDSALYFCASSPVAGAGTDTQYFGPGTRLTVL.

This clonotype showed up many times. This rearrangement joins TRBV9 to TRBJ2-2; D perhaps matches TRBD1 (6 bases). V was cut by 4 bases and J by 4 bases, with 14 bases left in between. The CDR3 consists of 15 residues. Germline V gives CDR1 SGDLS, CDR2 YYNGEE. CDR3 region: CASSPRRTATGELFF. Here the CDR3 DNA reads TGTGCCAGCAGCCCCCGAAGGACAGCCACCGGGGAGCTGTTTTTT. Full variable domain (rest looked up from reference TRBV9 and TRBJ2-2): DSGVTQTPKHLITATGQRVTLRCSPRSGDLSVYWYQQSLDQGLQFLIQYYNGEERAKGNILERFSAQQFPDLHSELNLSSLELGDSALYFCASSPRRTATGELFFGEGSRLTVL.

This clonotype was observed a handful of times. The rearrangement links TRBV9 to TRBJ2-4; D is undetermined. V lost 2 bases and J lost 0, with 12 bases in between. The CDR3 has 16 residues. The V gene's germline CDR1 is SGDLS and CDR2 YYNGEE. CDR3 coding DNA: TGTGCCAGCAGCGTGGCTCCGGTACTAGCCAAAAACATTCAGTACTTC. It codes for CASSVAPVLAKNIQYF.

This clonotype was seen repeatedly, ten times or more. The CDR3 bases are TGTGCCAGCAGCGACCAGCGGGATTCCAAAAACATTCAGTACTTC. It translates to CASSDQRDSKNIQYF. The gene calls are TRBV9 and TRBJ2-4, with 7 bases that match TRBD2. From germline, CDR1 is SGDLS and CDR2 YYNGEE. V shed 3 bases, J shed 2 bases, and the junction held 5 bases outside the gene matches. The CDR3 has 15 residues. Based on the CDR3 plus reference TRBV9 and TRBJ2-4, the full variable domain is DSGVTQTPKHLITATGQRVTLRCSPRSGDLSVYWYQQSLDQGLQFLIQYYNGEERAKGNILERFSAQQFPDLHSELNLSSLELGDSALYFCASSDQRDSKNIQYFGAGTRLSVL.

This clonotype was seen many times. The V and J genes are TRBV9 and TRBJ2-2; 7 nucleotides align to TRBD2. V was clipped by 0 bases and J by 4 bases; unmatched bases: 0. Germline values: CDR1 SGDLS, CDR2 YYNGEE. CDR3 length equals 14 residues. The CDR3 nucleotides are TGTGCCAGCAGCGTAGCGGGAGGCACCGGGGAGCTGTTTTTT. Protein product: CASSVAGGTGELFF.

Ten or more counts support this clonotype. This chain connects TRBV9 to TRBJ1-6; D is unresolved. The CDR3 has 13 amino acids. Germline CDR1 reads SGDLS; CDR2 reads YYNGEE. The V and J ends lost 0 bases and 15 bases respectively, with 13 bases between them. In DNA form, the CDR3 reads TGTGCCAGCAGCGTAGTTAACGATGGCGTCCTCCACTTT. This sequence encodes CASSVVNDGVLHF.

This clonotype has at least ten counts. The chain is built from TRBV9 and TRBJ2-6; D gene unclear. Trimming pared 4 bases from V and 0 bases from J, leaving 5 bases between. Germline CDR1 reads SGDLS; CDR2 reads YYNGEE. The CDR3 is 14 amino acids. The CDR3: CASSQPSGANVLTF. The DNA for the CDR3 is TGTGCCAGCAGCCAGCCCTCTGGGGCCAACGTCCTGACTTTC.

This clonotype appeared many times. The chain has TRBV9 and TRBJ2-3; 7 nucleotides agree with TRBD2. There are 18 residues in the CDR3. J was trimmed by 0 bases and V by 4 bases; bases with no gene match: 14. Germline V CDR1 and CDR2: SGDLS, YYNGEE. DNA of the CDR3: TGTGCCAGCAGCTCCCGACTAGCCGATCCCTTTAGCACAGATACGCAGTATTTT. Translating gives CASSSRLADPFSTDTQYF.

As regards this clonotype: This clone may be a read error of a much larger clone one base away. The chain carries TRBV9 and TRBJ1-1, with a tentative D call TRBD1 (5 bases). The germline V gene has CDR1 SGDLS and CDR2 YYNGEE. The CDR3 runs to 14 residues. The V end was cut by 3 bases, the J end by 6 bases, with 15 bases between. The CDR3 is CASSGTVGHAEAFF. As DNA, the CDR3 is TGTGCCAGCAGCGGAACGGTGGGGCACGCTGAAGCTTTCTTT.

In its sample, this clonotype was seen many times. This chain uses TRBV9 with TRBJ1-1; D might be TRBD1 (5 bases). Trimming cost V 1 base and J 5 bases, with 15 bases left between them. The CDR3 is 15 amino acids. Germline V lookup: CDR1 SGDLS, CDR2 YYNGEE. In nucleotides, the CDR3 is TGTGCCAGCAGCGTAAGACAGTCTGAAGGGACTGAAGCTTTCTTT. Its protein is CASSVRQSEGTEAFF. The whole variable domain, remainder taken from reference TRBV9 and TRBJ1-1, is DSGVTQTPKHLITATGQRVTLRCSPRSGDLSVYWYQQSLDQGLQFLIQYYNGEERAKGNILERFSAQQFPDLHSELNLSSLELGDSALYFCASSVRQSEGTEAFFGQGTRLTVV.

This clonotype was recorded at least ten times. The chain recombines TRBV9 with TRBJ2-3, with 9 bases fitting TRBD2. The CDR3 totals 18 residues. V trimming: 0 bases; J trimming: 2 bases; junction bases outside the gene matches: 10. Germline V lookup: CDR1 SGDLS, CDR2 YYNGEE. CDR3 DNA sequence: TGTGCCAGCAGCGTAGCTACGGCTAGCGGGGAATTCACAGATACGCAGTATTTT. This encodes CASSVATASGEFTDTQYF.

This clonotype was counted at least ten times. The chain joins TRBV9 to TRBJ2-5; TRBD2 matches at 8 bases. Losses at the gene ends were 0 bases for V and 5 bases for J; bases not matched to a gene: 9. Germline V lookup: CDR1 SGDLS, CDR2 YYNGEE. CDR3 size: 16 residues. This CDR3 reads CASSVAPASGRETQYF. The DNA of the CDR3 is TGTGCCAGCAGCGTAGCTCCGGCTAGCGGGCGGGAGACCCAGTACTTC.

The table lists this clonotype with a few counts. A much more abundant neighbour one base away suggests this may be a read error. The chain combines TRBV9 with TRBJ2-2; the D is unclear. The CDR3 runs 14 residues. V lost 4 bases, J lost 10 bases, and 17 bases lay in between. Looked up from germline, CDR1 is SGDLS and CDR2 is YYNGEE. The CDR3 loop reads CASSKKHSSVELFF. The CDR3 DNA is TGTGCCAGCAGCAAAAAACATAGCTCCGTGGAGCTGTTTTTT. The full variable domain, completed using reference TRBV9 and TRBJ2-2, is DSGVTQTPKHLITATGQRVTLRCSPRSGDLSVYWYQQSLDQGLQFLIQYYNGEERAKGNILERFSAQQFPDLHSELNLSSLELGDSALYFCASSKKHSSVELFFGEGSRLTVL.

Ten or more counts support this clonotype. V gene TRBV9 combines with J gene TRBJ2-7, with 7 bases aligning to TRBD1. The V and J ends lost 0 bases and 5 bases, in that order; junction bases with no gene match: 2. The CDR3 is 13 amino acids. Germline CDR1 reads SGDLS; CDR2 reads YYNGEE. The DNA of the CDR3 is TGTGCCAGCAGCGTAGCAGGGACAGACGAGCAGTACTTC. This encodes CASSVAGTDEQYF.

This clonotype was counted ten times or more. The chain recombines TRBV9 with TRBJ1-4, with 8 bases that match TRBD1. Germline trimming cut 3 bases from V and 6 bases from J; bases unmatched to any gene: 7. Germline V lookup: CDR1 SGDLS, CDR2 YYNGEE. This CDR3 spans 15 amino acids. CDR3 DNA: TGTGCCAGCAGCGCCCGAGGACAGGGCTATGAAAAACTGTTTTTT. The encoded protein is CASSARGQGYEKLFF. Looking up the rest from reference TRBV9 and TRBJ1-4 gives the full variable domain: DSGVTQTPKHLITATGQRVTLRCSPRSGDLSVYWYQQSLDQGLQFLIQYYNGEERAKGNILERFSAQQFPDLHSELNLSSLELGDSALYFCASSARGQGYEKLFFGSGTQLSVL.

This clonotype has at least ten counts. The chain carries TRBV9 and TRBJ2-1; possibly TRBD1 or TRBD2 for D (6 bases each). The CDR3 runs 16 residues. In germline, CDR1 is SGDLS, CDR2 YYNGEE. V shed 1 base and J shed 7 bases, with 18 bases lying between them. The CDR3 bases are TGTGCCAGCAGCGTACTGTCCGGGGGCTGGGGGAATGAGCAGTTCTTC. This translates into CASSVLSGGWGNEQFF.

This clonotype was seen at least ten times. This chain uses TRBV9 with TRBJ1-4; D is unresolved. Germline CDR1 is SGDLS and CDR2 is YYNGEE. This CDR3 is 14 amino acids long. Trimming shortened V by 6 bases and J by 0 bases, and 9 bases separated the two germline ends. CDR3 nucleotides: TGTGCCAGCACCCCAGAACCAACTAATGAAAAACTGTTTTTT. Its translation is CASTPEPTNEKLFF.

This clonotype was seen ten or more times. The V call is TRBV9, the J call TRBJ2-5; D possibly corresponds to TRBD2 (5 bases). V was trimmed by 3 bases and J by 7 bases, leaving 16 bases between them. Germline CDR1 SGDLS, CDR2 YYNGEE. The CDR3 has 14 residues. CDR3 in amino acids: CASSGLARAGTQYF. In DNA form, the CDR3 reads TGTGCCAGCAGCGGATTGGCGCGGGCGGGGACCCAGTACTTC.

In its sample, this clonotype was seen many times. V is TRBV9 and J is TRBJ2-1; 8 bases fit TRBD1. This CDR3 is 15 amino acids long. V shed 4 bases, J shed 6 bases, and the junction held 9 bases outside the gene matches. Looked up from germline, CDR1 is SGDLS and CDR2 is YYNGEE. CDR3 DNA sequence: TGTGCCAGCAGCTATATGACAGGGGAGGTCAATGAGCAGTTCTTC. This translates into CASSYMTGEVNEQFF.

This clonotype was recorded many times. This chain connects TRBV9 to TRBJ2-4; TRBD1 is a possible D gene (6 bases). This CDR3 has 14 amino acids. CDR1 and CDR2 (germline): SGDLS, YYNGEE. The V and J ends lost 3 bases and 13 bases respectively, with 20 bases between them. CDR3: CASSDPVKGVRQYF. CDR3 nucleotide sequence: TGTGCCAGCAGCGACCCCGTCAAGGGGGTAAGACAGTACTTC.

The V and J genes are TRBV9 and TRBJ1-1; D remains unclear. In germline, CDR1 is SGDLS, CDR2 YYNGEE. V lost 0 bases and J lost 10, with 13 bases in between. This CDR3 has 13 amino acids. CDR3 sequence (DNA): TGTGCCAGCAGCGTAGGACCCAGCGAGCCAGCTTTCTTT. Its protein product is CASSVGPSEPAFF.

This clonotype was seen repeatedly, ten times or more. The chain is built from TRBV9 and TRBJ2-3; TRBD2 aligns across 10 bases. CDR1 is SGDLS, CDR2 YYNGEE, per germline. Germline trimming cut 0 bases from V and 6 bases from J; bases unmatched to any gene: 7. The CDR3 runs to 16 residues. DNA for the CDR3: TGTGCCAGCAGCGTAGTGGGGAGCGGGAGGGCCGATACGCAGTATTTT. Translation: CASSVVGSGRADTQYF. Based on the CDR3 plus reference TRBV9 and TRBJ2-3, the full variable domain is DSGVTQTPKHLITATGQRVTLRCSPRSGDLSVYWYQQSLDQGLQFLIQYYNGEERAKGNILERFSAQQFPDLHSELNLSSLELGDSALYFCASSVVGSGRADTQYFGPGTRLTVL.

The table lists this clonotype with many counts. The chain is built from TRBV9 and TRBJ2-5; possible D gene TRBD1, 6 bases. From germline, CDR1 is SGDLS and CDR2 YYNGEE. This CDR3 contains 15 residues. Trimming shortened V by 3 bases and J by 2 bases, and 14 bases separated the two germline ends. The CDR3 protein is CASSARTGLQETQYF. CDR3 in DNA: TGTGCCAGCAGCGCCCGAACAGGGTTGCAAGAGACCCAGTACTTC.

This clonotype was observed many times. This chain's CDR3 is CASSVDQPSYEQYF. The DNA for the CDR3 is TGTGCCAGCAGCGTAGACCAGCCCTCCTACGAGCAGTACTTC. The V gene is TRBV9, the J gene TRBJ2-7; D is ambiguous. The CDR3 consists of 14 residues. Germline V gives CDR1 SGDLS, CDR2 YYNGEE. With 0 bases removed from V and 0 bases from J, the gap between germline ends came to 7 bases.

This clonotype was recorded many times. The V call is TRBV9, the J call TRBJ2-3, with 8 bases that match TRBD2. With 6 bases clipped from V and 7 bases from J, the junction kept 10 bases outside the gene matches. The CDR3 has 14 residues. Germline-derived CDR1 and CDR2 are SGDLS and YYNGEE. The CDR3 loop reads CASTRGLVTNTQYF. CDR3 sequence (DNA): TGTGCCAGCACCCGGGGACTAGTCACGAATACGCAGTATTTT.

This clonotype was counted many times. The chain carries TRBV9 and TRBJ2-7; D remains unclear. The CDR3 length is 15 residues. Trimming left V 3 bases short and J 0 bases short, with 13 bases between. CDR1 and CDR2 from the germline V gene are SGDLS and YYNGEE. The CDR3 region is CASSAEDLGSYEQYF. As DNA, the CDR3 is TGTGCCAGCAGCGCAGAAGACCTGGGCTCCTACGAGCAGTACTTC.